Listed below are T cell receptor beta chains from one sample, sequenced in a study of T cell repertoires in cytomegalovirus infection. Via MiXCR, TCRdb re-called the reads, giving one row per CDR3 protein. The table records 400,000 or so distinct CDR3 sequences, about a sixth of them present only once. Sequenced material: PBMCs. These receptors all stem from a human donor in good health (CMV status not recorded). Some clones in this sample may be carry-over from other donors' samples. The CDR3 runs from the conserved cysteine through the conserved F or W. Each record gives: V gene, clone size, D gene, J gene, CDR3 DNA, CDR3 protein. The D gene is left open where the match is weak. Some rows mark clone size as missing; the rest say once, few, many or name a class of expanded clone.

>TRBV12-3/TRBV12-4|many|TRBD1|TRBJ1-1
TGTGCCAGCATCAAGGACAGGTGGGGAACTGAAGCTTTCTTT
CASIKDRWGTEAFF
>TRBV12-3/TRBV12-4|many|TRBD1|TRBJ2-5
TGTGCCAGCAGTTTCCGGACAGGGAGGGAGACCCAGTACTTC
CASSFRTGRETQYF
>TRBV6-2/TRBV6-3|.|TRBD2|TRBJ2-2
TGTGCCAGCAGTTACTCCCGGGGGGGCACCGGGGAGCTGTTTTTT
CASSYSRGGTGELFF
>TRBV29-1|once|.|TRBJ1-2
TGCAGCGTTGCCCAGGGGCTAGGCTACACCTTC
CSVAQGLGYTF
>TRBV24-1|many|.|TRBJ2-1
TGTGCCACCAGTGATCACCGAAGGGGCAGGGTACACGAGCAGTTCTTC
CATSDHRRGRVHEQFF
>TRBV18|many|TRBD2|TRBJ2-1
TGTGCCAGCTCAGATACCGGGACTAGCAGGTACAATGAGCAGTTCTTC
CASSDTGTSRYNEQFF
>TRBV5-1|few|.|TRBJ2-7
TGCGCCAGCAGCTTGTTGGGGGAGTTCGAGCAGTACTTC
CASSLLGEFEQYF
>TRBV7-9|few|TRBD1|TRBJ1-4
TGTGCCAGCAGCACACCGACAGGGGGCCGGGATGAAAAACTGTTTTTT
CASSTPTGGRDEKLFF
>TRBV7-2|.|TRBD1|TRBJ2-5
TGTGCCAGCACCTTAATCGTAGGGGGCCCGGAGACCCAGTACTTC
CASTLIVGGPETQYF
>TRBV18|few|.|TRBJ2-7
TGTGCCAGCTCACCAAGGGAGGTCGTCACCGAGCAGTACTTC
CASSPREVVTEQYF
>TRBV11-2|few|TRBD1|TRBJ1-6
TGTGCCAGCAGCTTAATCCCGACAGGGGTTAATTCACCCCTCCACTTT
CASSLIPTGVNSPLHF
>TRBV2|few|TRBD1|TRBJ2-7
TGTGCCAGCGAGGGGGGACAGGCTTACGAGCAGTACTTC
CASEGGQAYEQYF
>TRBV19|.|.|TRBJ2-4
TGTGCCAGTAGTATCCGGGGCATTCAGTACTTC
CASSIRGIQYF
>TRBV28|many|.|TRBJ2-3
TGTGCCAGCAGTTTATCGGGGGTGGGCACAGATACGCAGTATTTT
CASSLSGVGTDTQYF
>TRBV12-5|many|.|TRBJ2-1
TGTGCTAGTGGTACCGCAAGCCCCCAGAGCTCCTACAATGAGCAGTTCTTC
CASGTASPQSSYNEQFF
>TRBV7-2|many|TRBD2|TRBJ2-3
TGTGCCAGCAGCTTCCGGGGGGGGGTCGCAGATACGCAGTATTTT
CASSFRGGVADTQYF
>TRBV12-3/TRBV12-4|.|TRBD1|TRBJ2-2
TGTGCCAGCAGGGGACAGGGGGCCCCCGGGGAGCTGTTTTTT
CASRGQGAPGELFF
>TRBV20-1|few|.|TRBJ2-1
TGCAGTGCTAAGGTGCTTGATGAGCAGTTCTTC
CSAKVLDEQFF
>TRBV7-8|many|.|TRBJ1-3
TGTGCCAGCAGCTCGACTATACTCTCTGGAAACACCATATATTTT
CASSSTILSGNTIYF
>TRBV20-1|.|.|TRBJ2-1
TGCAGTGGCCGACTCCGGGCCAAAACGTTCAATGAGCAGTTCTTC
CSGRLRAKTFNEQFF
>TRBV2|few|TRBD1|TRBJ2-1
TGTGCCAGCAGGGCGACAGGGACCTACAATGAGCAGTTCTTC
CASRATGTYNEQFF
>TRBV7-7|.|.|TRBJ2-2
TGTGCCAGCAGCCTCCGTTGGGGACAAGACGTCGGGGAGCTGTTTTTT
CASSLRWGQDVGELFF
>TRBV19|.|.|TRBJ1-1
TGTGCCAGTAGTATAGACCCTGCGAACACTGAAGCTTTCTTT
CASSIDPANTEAFF
>TRBV4-1|many|.|TRBJ1-3
TGCGCCAGCAGCCAGTCCTACTACGGGACGGGGACGAGGGGAAACACCATATATTTT
CASSQSYYGTGTRGNTIYF
>TRBV7-2|few|TRBD2|TRBJ2-3
TGTGCCAGCAGGTTGCTAGCGGCGCCGGCAGATACGCAGTATTTT
CASRLLAAPADTQYF
>TRBV7-2|few|.|TRBJ2-5
TGTGCCAGCAGCTTTGTAACACAAGAGACCCAGTACTTC
CASSFVTQETQYF
>TRBV7-2|.|TRBD1|TRBJ2-4
TGTGCCAGCAGCCGGGACAGCTCGAGAAACATTCAGTACTTC
CASSRDSSRNIQYF
>TRBV7-8|.|TRBD1|TRBJ2-7
TGTGCCAGCAGCTTGGACAGGGATCAGCAGTACTTC
CASSLDRDQQYF
>TRBV3-1|.|.|TRBJ2-3
TGTGCCAGCAGCCAAAGAGGGGAAGATACGCAGTATTTT
CASSQRGEDTQYF
>TRBV6-1|.|.|TRBJ2-1
TGTGCCACGAGGGCGGGGTACAATGAGCAGTTCTTC
CATRAGYNEQFF
>TRBV7-8|many|.|TRBJ2-5
TGTGCCAGCAGCTTATTCGGGGAGACCCAGTACTTC
CASSLFGETQYF
>TRBV28|.|TRBD1|TRBJ1-6
TGTGCCAGCAGTTTATGGGGGGACAGTCGTAATTCACCCCTCCACTTT
CASSLWGDSRNSPLHF
>TRBV29-1|few|TRBD1|TRBJ2-2
TGCAGCGTACAGGGGGCTCGTAGCACCGGGGAGCTGTTTTTT
CSVQGARSTGELFF
>TRBV2|few|.|TRBJ1-1
TGTGCCAGCAGTGAAAGGGCCCACGCAGGCACTGAAGCTTTCTTT
CASSERAHAGTEAFF